Below are 3 T cell receptor beta chains sequenced from a single sample in a study of T-cell memory formation after mild COVID-19. TCRdb processed the 5' RACE reads anew with MiXCR; each CDR3 protein has one entry. The repertoire includes 410,000 or so distinct CDR3 sequences, 20% to 30% of them detected once, and less than 15% sits in the top ten. Sequenced sample: PBMCs or a T cell subset sorted from them (not recorded which). Source of these receptors: an adult woman who had mild COVID-19 (a few samples of this study predate the infection). Cell type and time point are not known.

A few counts support this clonotype. The chain carries TRBV20-1 and TRBJ1-2; D is ambiguous. Per the germline V gene, CDR1 is DFQATT and CDR2 is SNEGSKA (reference sequence). CDR3 length equals 13 residues. V lost 0 bases, J lost 1 base, and 6 bases lay in between. The CDR3 spells CSAREDGNYGYTF. Written as DNA, the CDR3 is TGCAGTGCTAGAGAAGACGGTAACTATGGCTACACCTTC.

This clonotype was counted between two and nine times. The V gene is TRBV5-1, the J gene TRBJ2-3; D gene unclear. The germline V gene encodes CDR1 SGHRS and CDR2 YFSETQ. The CDR3 covers 14 residues. The V gene lost 5 bases and the J gene lost 0 bases, with 10 bases spanning the gap. CDR3 coding DNA: TGCGCCAGCAGTTCGGCAGCTAGCACAGATACGCAGTATTTT. Its translation is CASSSAASTDTQYF.

This clonotype occurred a few times. The CDR3 bases are TGTGCCAGCAAGAGGACTAGCGGCTCCTACGAGCAGTACTTC. Translated, it gives CASKRTSGSYEQYF. V usage is TRBV6-5 and J usage is TRBJ2-7; 10 bases align to TRBD2. Germline trimming cut 7 bases from V and 0 bases from J; bases unmatched to any gene: 3. CDR3 length: 14 amino acids. Germline values: CDR1 MNHEY, CDR2 SVGAGI.